This entry features one TCR beta chain sequence. Germline V gene data show CDR1 as LGHNA and CDR2 as YSLEER. V was shortened by 1 base and J by 0 bases, with 6 bases between the two germline ends. The CDR3 covers 15 residues. Generated by immunoSEQ multiplex PCR, the TCRdb table keeps only in-frame clones and is missing some. The sample has more than 65,000 clones; 75% to 90% are singletons. This sample stems from a study of control samples from healthy donors and cancer patients. The clonotype was recovered from a man aged 50 to 60 in good health. Sequencing was done on a sample of blood. The chain combines TRBV4-3 with TRBJ2-2, with D unclear. CDR3 DNA: TGCGCCAGCAGCCAAGGACTGGCGAACACCGGGGAGCTGTTTTTT. It specifies CASSQGLANTGELFF.